These T cell receptor beta chains were read from a single sample in a study of T cell responses to AZD1222 COVID-19 vaccine. The data were produced by immunoSEQ multiplex PCR, yet TCRdb's version contains in-frame clones alone and is incomplete. The table records about 140,000 clones, approximately 90% of them present only once. The sample here was peripheral blood, taken 28 days after the second AZD1222 dose. The receptors derive from an adult who received the AZD1222 COVID-19 vaccine. Both conserved end residues are part of each CDR3. D genes are given only for firm matches.

d_gene	v_gene	j_gene	CDR3aa
TRBD1	TRBV5-1	TRBJ1-2	CASSLAGGDGYTF
TRBD1	TRBV10-2	TRBJ1-1	CASSVQGAKTEAFF
.	TRBV6-5	TRBJ2-7	CASSQKGEQYF
.	TRBV29-1	TRBJ2-3	CSVVSSYTQYF
TRBD1	TRBV18	TRBJ2-1	CASSPRTGQGDIDEQFF
.	TRBV14	TRBJ1-2	CASSQSQIYGYTF
.	TRBV7-2	TRBJ2-7	CASSHRRAGSYEQYF
.	TRBV6-6	TRBJ1-2	CASRPAGDAYGYTF
TRBD2	TRBV7-2	TRBJ2-7	CASSRIISGGTFYEQYF
.	TRBV7-7	TRBJ1-2	CASSSSVVPFYGYTF
.	TRBV4-1	TRBJ1-2	CASSLGSYGYTF
.	TRBV11-1	TRBJ2-2	CASSLEYTANTGELFF
.	TRBV25-1	TRBJ2-3	CASSEAGRTDTQYF
.	TRBV5-1	TRBJ2-1	CASSLRWSSYNEQFF
.	TRBV27	TRBJ1-4	CASSLSRAASNEKLFF
.	TRBV7-2	TRBJ1-2	CASSSFTGINVGGYTF
.	TRBV19	TRBJ1-4	CASSIDREKLFF
TRBD2	TRBV7-2	TRBJ2-7	CASSVSGSRNEQYF
.	TRBV5-1	TRBJ2-5	CASSFGRIGARREETQYF
.	TRBV28	TRBJ2-6	CAASRSGANVLTF
.	TRBV7-9	TRBJ2-4	CASSLEGSKNIQYF
TRBD1	TRBV7-9	TRBJ1-2	CASRLDRVGGYTF
.	TRBV5-1	TRBJ1-6	CASTSSDSSYNSPLHF
.	TRBV30	TRBJ2-3	CAWSVLTFGGTQYF
TRBD1	TRBV19	TRBJ1-5	CASSIPLRQGGNQPQHF
.	TRBV7-2	TRBJ1-1	CASSLWGPNTEAFF
TRBD1	TRBV19	TRBJ2-3	CASSTRQGTQYF
TRBD1	TRBV2	TRBJ1-2	CASRTGGAVRYGYTF
.	TRBV18	TRBJ2-5	CASSKSDGATQYF
TRBD2	TRBV6-6	TRBJ2-2	CASSPRTSGSLNTGELFF
.	TRBV4-2	TRBJ1-2	CASRYTGDYGYTF
.	TRBV5-1	TRBJ1-1	CASSLGGLGDGSTEAFF
.	TRBV18	TRBJ2-1	CASSPLDTYNEQFF
.	TRBV19	TRBJ1-2	CASTSRGSRDLKGYTF
.	TRBV7-2	TRBJ1-3	CASSPGGGRNTIYF
.	TRBV27	TRBJ1-4	CASSLFSPTNEKLFF
.	TRBV7-9	TRBJ2-3	CASSRRGADTQYF
.	TRBV5-5	TRBJ1-1	CASTQSTGGAFF
.	TRBV7-8	TRBJ2-3	CASSLALIAQEDTQYF
.	TRBV19	TRBJ2-2	CASSMWAQSGELFF
.	TRBV9	TRBJ2-3	CASSAFGYGSVSDTQYF
.	TRBV5-1	TRBJ2-3	CASSLTGTSTDTQYF
TRBD2	TRBV6-5	TRBJ2-1	CASSYSSSGKVDEQFF
TRBD1	TRBV19	TRBJ1-2	CASSMGQGYGYTF
.	TRBV25-1	TRBJ2-1	CASSESRGGAAEQFF
.	TRBV5-4	TRBJ1-1	CASSLGGKGISDTEAFF
TRBD1	TRBV11-2	TRBJ2-1	CASSLGQGLNNEQFF
TRBD1	TRBV7-8	TRBJ1-4	CASSTTGGYEKLFF
.	TRBV27	TRBJ1-2	CASSQDLLQGVNGYTF
TRBD2	TRBV5-1	TRBJ2-1	CASGGEALSYNEQFF